These 3 T cell receptor beta chains were sequenced from one sample in a study of radiation and T cells in renal cell carcinoma. Clones were sequenced by immunoSEQ multiplex PCR, and TCRdb holds only the in-frame ones, with some missing. The repertoire holds some 72,000 clones, with more than 75% as singletons. As for time point: blood 2 weeks post-SBRT. Treatment: 15 Gy SBRT to primary tumor, nephrectomy 4 weeks later. The source material was blood, sampled from a patient whose treatment included radiotherapy and nephrectomy. The source is a man aged 55-75 years with renal cell carcinoma.

This chain links TRBV2 with TRBJ2-5; D gene ambiguous. Germline values: CDR1 SNHLY, CDR2 FYNNEI. The CDR3 length is 15 residues. The V end lost 0 bases, the J end lost 5 bases, and 13 bases lay between the germline ends. CDR3 region: CASSEAPRPSETQYF. In DNA, the CDR3 is TGTGCCAGCAGTGAAGCCCCGAGGCCATCGGAGACCCAGTACTTC.

This chain connects TRBV5-1 to TRBJ2-2; D is unclear. The V gene lost 2 bases and the J gene lost 6 bases, with 5 bases spanning the gap. Per the germline V gene, CDR1 is SGHRS and CDR2 is YFSETQ. The CDR3 contains 12 residues. This chain's CDR3 is CASSFGSGELFF. The CDR3 nucleotides read TGCGCCAGCAGCTTTGGGTCCGGGGAGCTGTTTTTT.

V is TRBV27 and J is TRBJ2-7, with 16 bases that match TRBD2. V was pared by 5 bases and J by 3 bases, with 10 bases of the junction left unmatched. Germline V gives CDR1 MNHEY, CDR2 SMNVEV (reference sequence). There are 18 residues in the CDR3. The CDR3 nucleotides are TGTGCCAGCAGTACGGGACTAGCGGGAGGGCCACTTTTCTACGAGCAGTACTTC. Its translation: CASSTGLAGGPLFYEQYF.